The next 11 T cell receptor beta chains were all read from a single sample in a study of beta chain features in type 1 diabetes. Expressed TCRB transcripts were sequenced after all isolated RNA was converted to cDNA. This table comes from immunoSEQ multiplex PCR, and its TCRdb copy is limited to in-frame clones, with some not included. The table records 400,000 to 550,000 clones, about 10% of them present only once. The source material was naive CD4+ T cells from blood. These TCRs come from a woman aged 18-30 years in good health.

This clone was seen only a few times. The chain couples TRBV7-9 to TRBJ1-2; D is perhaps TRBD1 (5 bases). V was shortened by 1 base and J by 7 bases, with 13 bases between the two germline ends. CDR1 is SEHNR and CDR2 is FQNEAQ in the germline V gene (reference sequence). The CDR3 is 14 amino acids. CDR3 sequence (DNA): TGTGCCAGCAGCTTAGATCTAGGGGTGGCTGGCTACACCTTC. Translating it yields CASSLDLGVAGYTF.

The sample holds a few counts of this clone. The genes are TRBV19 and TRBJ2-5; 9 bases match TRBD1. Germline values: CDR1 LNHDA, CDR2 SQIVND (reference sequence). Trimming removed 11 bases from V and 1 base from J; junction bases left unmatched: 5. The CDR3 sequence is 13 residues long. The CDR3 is CAVRDRVQETQYF. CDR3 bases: TGTGCCGTAAGGGACAGGGTCCAAGAGACCCAGTACTTC.

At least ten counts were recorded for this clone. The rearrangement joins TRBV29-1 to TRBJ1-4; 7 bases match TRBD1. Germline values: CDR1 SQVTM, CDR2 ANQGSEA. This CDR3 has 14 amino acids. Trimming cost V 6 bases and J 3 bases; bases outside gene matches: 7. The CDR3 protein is CSVSMTGSNEKLFF. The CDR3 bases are TGCAGCGTCTCCATGACAGGGTCTAATGAAAAACTGTTTTTT.

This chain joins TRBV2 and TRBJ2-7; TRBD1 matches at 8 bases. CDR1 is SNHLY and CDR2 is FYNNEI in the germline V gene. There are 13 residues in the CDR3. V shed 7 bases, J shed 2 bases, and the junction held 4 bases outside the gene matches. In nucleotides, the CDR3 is TGTGCCAGCACCCGACAGGGGCCCTACGAGCAGTACGTC. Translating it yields CASTRQGPYEQYV.

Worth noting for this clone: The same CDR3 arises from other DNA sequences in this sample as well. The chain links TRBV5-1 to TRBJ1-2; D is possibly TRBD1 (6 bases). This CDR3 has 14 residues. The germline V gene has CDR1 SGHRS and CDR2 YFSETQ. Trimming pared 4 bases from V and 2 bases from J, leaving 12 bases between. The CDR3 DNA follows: TGCGCCAGCAGCCCCGGACAGCCAAACTATGGCTACACCTTC. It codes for CASSPGQPNYGYTF.

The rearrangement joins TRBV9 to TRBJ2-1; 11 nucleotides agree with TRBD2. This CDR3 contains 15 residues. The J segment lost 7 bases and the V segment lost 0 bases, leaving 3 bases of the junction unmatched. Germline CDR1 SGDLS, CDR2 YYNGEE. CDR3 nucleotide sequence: TGTGCCAGCAGCGTAGAAACTAGCGGGAGTAATGAGCAGTTCTTC. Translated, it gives CASSVETSGSNEQFF.

The chain's CDR3 is CASSKTGSRWEQYF. The CDR3 DNA reads TGTGCCAGCAGCAAAACAGGGTCCCGGTGGGAGCAGTACTTC. The rearrangement uses TRBV7-9 and TRBJ2-7, with D possibly being TRBD1 (6 bases). The CDR3 sequence is 14 residues long. Trimming left V 5 bases short and J 7 bases short, with 18 bases between. Germline V CDR1 and CDR2: SEHNR, FQNEAQ (reference sequence).

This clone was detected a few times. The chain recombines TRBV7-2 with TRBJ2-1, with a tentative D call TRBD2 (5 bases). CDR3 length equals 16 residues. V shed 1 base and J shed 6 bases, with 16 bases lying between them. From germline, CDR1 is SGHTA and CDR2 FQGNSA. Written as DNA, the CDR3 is TGTGCCAGCAGCTTAGTGTTTCTTGGCCTAGCCAATGAGCAGTTCTTC. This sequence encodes CASSLVFLGLANEQFF.

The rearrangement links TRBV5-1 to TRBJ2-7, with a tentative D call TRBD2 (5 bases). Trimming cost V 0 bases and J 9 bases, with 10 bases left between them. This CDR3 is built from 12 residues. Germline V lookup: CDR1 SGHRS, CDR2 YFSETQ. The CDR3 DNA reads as TGCGCCAGCAGCTTGGCCGGACTCGTGCAGTACTTC. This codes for CASSLAGLVQYF.

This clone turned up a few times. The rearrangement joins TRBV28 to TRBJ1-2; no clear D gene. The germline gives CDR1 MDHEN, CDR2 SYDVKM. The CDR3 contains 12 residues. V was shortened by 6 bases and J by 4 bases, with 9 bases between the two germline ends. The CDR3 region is CASSDPIYGYTF. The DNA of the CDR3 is TGTGCCAGCAGCGATCCCATCTATGGCTACACCTTC.

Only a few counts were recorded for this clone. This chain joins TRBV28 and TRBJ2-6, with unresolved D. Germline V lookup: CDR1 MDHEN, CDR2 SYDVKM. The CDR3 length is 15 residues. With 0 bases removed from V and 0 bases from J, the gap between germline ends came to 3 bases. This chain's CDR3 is CASSLWVSGANVLTF. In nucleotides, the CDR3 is TGTGCCAGCAGTTTATGGGTCTCTGGGGCCAACGTCCTGACTTTC.